This section outlines one T cell receptor beta chain sequence together with its context. Assay used: immunoSEQ multiplex PCR; TCRdb lists only in-frame clones, some missing. The table records hundreds of thousands of clones, roughly nine tenths of them present only once. The study recruited people aged about 18 to 95 years across approximately 25 US areas. Cohort placement rested on clinical history that participants reported themselves. Two negative PCRs, clearance, or symptom resolution characterized the recovered Cohort 3 donors. This sample was taken from a study of blood T cell repertoires in COVID-19. Per the germline V gene, CDR1 is MNHEY and CDR2 is SMNVEV (reference sequence). The CDR3 has 15 amino acids. V lost 5 bases to trimming and J lost 4 bases, with 17 bases between them.

Sequencing input: PBMCs or T cells enriched from blood (not recorded which). The sequence was collected from a woman aged 55-69 years who had recovered from COVID-19. This chain joins TRBV27 and TRBJ2-5; D may be TRBD1 (6 bases). The CDR3 nucleotides read TGTGCCAGCAGTACCGGGGACACCCTCGTAGAGACCCAGTACTTC. Translation: CASSTGDTLVETQYF.